This record looks at one TCR beta chain sequence and its context. Antigen specificity is unknown. Sorted-subset replicate PCRs used about 0.2 ug DNA, about 30,000 T cell genomes. Method: immunoSEQ multiplex PCR; TCRdb's copy keeps in-frame clones and lacks some. The table lists about 610,000 clones, 95% to 98% of them singletons. Germline V gene sequence: CDR1 LNHDA, CDR2 SQIVND (reference sequence). Deletions cut 6 bases from V and 5 bases from J, with 16 bases between. This CDR3 comprises 14 residues. These data belong to a study of shared clonotypes between healthy human individuals. Study context: Three plates each covered CD4 naive and memory; CD8 naive two, CD8 memory one.

Study-wide results and limits: A reduction in generation probabilities was seen for non-shared clonotypes relative to those shared by all four donors. In general, naive subsets displayed greater estimated richness than memory subsets did.

The sequence derives from a young woman in good health. The chain uses TRBV19 and TRBJ1-2; a weak D match, TRBD1 (6 bases). Sequenced sample: naive CD4+ T cells sorted from blood. Subset described: CD45RA+ positively selected. The CDR3 spells CASSGQPPLYGYTF. The CDR3 coding sequence is TGTGCCAGTAGCGGACAGCCGCCCCTTTATGGCTACACCTTC.